The 15 T cell receptor beta chains below all came from one sample that was sequenced in a study of cytomegalovirus exposure and HLA in healthy donors. Amplification used 60 Vbeta primers and 13 Jbeta primers. The table came from immunoSEQ multiplex PCR; TCRdb's copy has only in-frame clones and leaves some out. The sample carries some 95,000 clones, about 70% recorded once. Sample: PBMCs. These receptors were collected from a man aged 30 to 45 in good health and CMV-seronegative.

V gene TRBV6-5 combines with J gene TRBJ2-3; 9 nucleotides align to TRBD2. CDR1 MNHEY and CDR2 SVGAGI come from the germline V gene. CDR3 length: 15 residues. J was trimmed by 3 bases and V by 2 bases; bases with no gene match: 3. For the CDR3, the DNA is TGTGCCAGCAGTTACGGGCGGGGGGGGACAGATACGCAGTATTTT. Amino acid sequence: CASSYGRGGTDTQYF.

This clone has just a few counts. The chain is built from TRBV18 and TRBJ1-5; 7 bases are shared with TRBD1. V lost 4 bases and J lost 1; bases outside the gene matches: 7. The CDR3 is 16 residues long. From germline, CDR1 is KGHSH and CDR2 LQKENI. The CDR3 coding sequence is TGTGCCAGCTCACTAAACAGGGGCCCCAGCAATCAGCCCCAGCATTTT. This codes for CASSLNRGPSNQPQHF. The full variable domain, with the rest looked up from reference TRBV18 and TRBJ1-5, is NAGVMQNPRHLVRRRGQEARLRCSPMKGHSHVYWYRQLPEEGLKFMVYLQKENIIDESGMPKERFSAEFPKEGPSILRIQQVVRGDSAAYFCASSLNRGPSNQPQHFGDGTRLSIL.

V gene TRBV2 combines with J gene TRBJ2-2; 9 positions match TRBD1. The germline gives CDR1 SNHLY, CDR2 FYNNEI. Germline trimming cut 7 bases from V and 3 bases from J; bases unmatched to any gene: 3. This CDR3 is built from 14 residues. CDR3 DNA: TGTGCCAGCATAAGGACAGGGGACACCGGGGAGCTGTTTTTT. It yields the protein CASIRTGDTGELFF.

V gene TRBV4-1 combines with J gene TRBJ2-7; D is possibly TRBD2 (5 bases). Trimming shortened V by 4 bases and J by 0 bases, and 16 bases separated the two germline ends. CDR3 length: 16 amino acids. The germline V gene encodes CDR1 MGHRA and CDR2 YSYEKL. This CDR3 reads CASSLPVPGSSYEQYF. The CDR3 nucleotides read TGCGCCAGCAGCCTTCCGGTCCCGGGGAGCTCCTACGAGCAGTACTTC.

This clone was counted once. The genes are TRBV2 and TRBJ2-7; 8 bases align to TRBD2. Germline loops: CDR1 SNHLY, CDR2 FYNNEI. V was pared by 3 bases and J by 5 bases, with 12 bases of the junction left unmatched. The CDR3 contains 16 residues. CDR3 bases: TGTGCCAGCAGTGACGGCTCGGGGGGGATTCGGAACGAGCAGTACTTC. Amino acids: CASSDGSGGIRNEQYF. The full variable domain, its missing parts supplied by reference TRBV2 and TRBJ2-7, is EPEVTQTPSHQVTQMGQEVILRCVPISNHLYFYWYRQILGQKVEFLVSFYNNEISEKSEIFDDQFSVERPDGSNFTLKIRSTKLEDSAMYFCASSDGSGGIRNEQYFGPGTRLTVT.

Concerning this clone: An end of the junction differs from the germline gene, which may be a read error. The chain has TRBV13 and TRBJ1-2; D is possibly TRBD1 (5 bases). This CDR3 comprises 14 residues. Germline V gene sequence: CDR1 PRHDT, CDR2 FYEKMQ (reference sequence). CDR3 loop: CASTLDWGDYGYTF. The CDR3 DNA sequence: TGTGCCAGCACCTTAGATTGGGGCGACTATGGCTACACCTTC.

The rearrangement joins TRBV4-3 to TRBJ2-1; possible D gene TRBD2, 6 bases. This CDR3 contains 14 residues. Trimming pared 1 base from V and 3 bases from J, leaving 7 bases between. CDR1 is LGHNA, CDR2 YSLEER, per germline. The CDR3 coding sequence is TGCGCCAGCAGCCAAGCGGACTACTACAATGAGCAGTTCTTC. Protein: CASSQADYYNEQFF.

The chain links TRBV4-3 to TRBJ1-2; D unresolved. The germline CDR1 and CDR2 sequences are LGHNA and YSLEER. V shed 0 bases and J shed 1 base, with 12 bases lying between them. The CDR3 has 16 amino acids. The CDR3 region is CASSQDLVAINYGYTF. The CDR3 nucleotides read TGCGCCAGCAGCCAAGATTTGGTAGCGATTAACTATGGCTACACCTTC.

The V gene is TRBV11-2, the J gene TRBJ1-2, with a possible D match to TRBD1 (6 bases). Germline CDR1 reads SGHAT; CDR2 reads FQNNGV. This CDR3 contains 14 residues. V dropped 4 bases and J dropped 7 bases, with 16 bases sitting between them. The CDR3 sequence is CASSSHLGGRGYTF. The DNA for the CDR3 is TGTGCCAGCAGCTCGCACTTAGGGGGACGTGGCTACACCTTC.

This clone was observed a few times. Its ends do not fully match the called genes, so a read error is possible. This chain links TRBV4-2 with TRBJ1-2; 9 bases match TRBD1. From germline, CDR1 is LGHNA and CDR2 YNFKEQ. The CDR3 is made up of 17 amino acids. The CDR3 sequence is CASSKDPNARTGDGYTF. CDR3 nucleotide sequence: TGTGCCAGCAGCAAAGACCCTAATGCTAGGACAGGGGACGGCTACACCTTC.

The chain links TRBV28 to TRBJ1-1, with D perhaps TRBD1 (6 bases). The CDR3 totals 15 residues. V gave up 7 bases and J gave up 6 bases, with 21 bases separating them. Per the germline V gene, CDR1 is MDHEN and CDR2 is SYDVKM. CDR3 nucleotides: TGTGCCAGCACAAAGGGGGTTAGGAGAAGGGCTGAAGCTTTCTTT. Translation gives CASTKGVRRRAEAFF.

This clone was counted only a few times. CDR3 bases: TGCAGCGTCGGACAGGTTGGGGACACCATATATTTT. Residues: CSVGQVGDTIYF. V gene TRBV29-1 combines with J gene TRBJ1-3; TRBD1 matches at 7 bases. V dropped 6 bases and J dropped 8; count of bases not matched to a gene: 7. This CDR3 region has 12 residues. Per germline, CDR1 SQVTM and CDR2 ANQGSEA.

The chain employs TRBV29-1 and TRBJ2-7; the D gene is possibly TRBD2 (6 bases). The CDR3 contains 13 residues. The V gene lost 7 bases and the J gene lost 6 bases, with 19 bases spanning the gap. CDR1 is SQVTM, CDR2 ANQGSEA, per germline. In DNA, the CDR3 is TGCAGCGCCCTCCTCGGGGGAACGGCCGAGCAGTACTTC. The encoded protein is CSALLGGTAEQYF.

V usage is TRBV6-5 and J usage is TRBJ1-1; D is possibly TRBD1 (5 bases). Germline assignment: CDR1 MNHEY and CDR2 SVGAGI. The V end was cut by 0 bases, the J end by 7 bases, with 12 bases between. The CDR3 length is 14 residues. CDR3 loop: CASSYSKGLGEAFF. The CDR3 bases are TGTGCCAGCAGTTACTCGAAGGGGTTGGGTGAAGCTTTCTTT.

This chain joins TRBV7-2 and TRBJ1-2; D is unclear. V was clipped by 0 bases and J by 2 bases, with 13 bases between them. CDR1 is SGHTA, CDR2 FQGNSA, per germline. The CDR3 covers 16 residues. The CDR3: CASSLAPGMSNYGYTF. CDR3 coding DNA: TGTGCCAGCAGCTTAGCGCCGGGGATGAGCAACTATGGCTACACCTTC. The variable domain in full, completed from reference TRBV7-2 and TRBJ1-2, reads GAGVSQSPSNKVTEKGKDVELRCDPISGHTALYWYRQSLGQGLEFLIYFQGNSAPDKSGLPSDRFSAERTGGSVSTLTIQRTQQEDSAVYLCASSLAPGMSNYGYTFGSGTRLTVV.